This T cell receptor beta chain emerged from a study of a mutant IDH1 vaccine in newly diagnosed glioma. Study information: Vaccination was launched 4-6 weeks after radiotherapy alone, or with temozolomide cycles. The study held visit V12 at week 35 and visit V13 at week 47.

Libraries were prepared by immunoSEQ multiplex PCR; TCRdb keeps only in-frame clonotypes and omits some of them. The sample consists of some 50,000 clones, about two thirds of them appearing once. Findings and caveats of the study: Patients showed vaccine-induced immune responses at a rate of approximately 93%.

Germline V gene data show CDR1 as MNHEY and CDR2 as SVGAGI. Unmatched junction bases numbered 9, after V lost 6 bases and J lost 5 bases. CDR3 length: 15 residues. Remarks on this clone: Its antigen is unknown.

Time point noted: week 47, end of study. A single vaccine dose contained 300 ug of mutant IDH1 20-mer peptide, and topical imiquimod was used with it. During weeks 1, 3, 5, 7, 11, 15, 19 and 23, patients received eight vaccinations. J is TRBJ2-5 and V is TRBV6-5, with TRBD2 identical over 10 bases. The TCR originated in a man aged 35 to 55 with glioma. Some clones in this sample may be carry-over from other donors' samples. This specimen consisted of peripheral blood mononuclear cells (PBMCs), obtained from a glioma patient whose treatment included an IDH1 peptide vaccine. Here the CDR3 reads CASRQPASGGETQYF. The CDR3 bases are TGTGCCAGCAGACAACCCGCTAGCGGGGGTGAGACCCAGTACTTC.